These 25 T cell receptor beta chains came from one sample sequenced in a study of human T cells and chemical hapten exposure. Each CDR3 protein gets one entry after TCRdb re-called the RACE reads with MiXCR. Counted here are tens of thousands of distinct CDR3 sequences, approximately 11% occurring once; the ten biggest clones make up approximately 4%. Documented time point: pre-sensitization, week 0. Treatment denoted: therapeutic diphenylcyclopropenone sensitization with weekly scalp DPC. The sequences come from whole blood, collected in connection with sensitization to the hapten diphenylcyclopropenone (DPC). These receptors were collected from a woman in her thirties or forties with alopecia areata. Some clones in this sample may be carry-over from other donors' samples.

The rearrangement links TRBV19 to TRBJ2-7; D could derive from TRBD1 or TRBD2 (5 bases each). Per germline, CDR1 LNHDA and CDR2 SQIVND (reference sequence). The V and J ends lost 4 bases and 6 bases respectively, with 13 bases between them. CDR3 length: 13 residues. In nucleotides, the CDR3 is TGTGCCAGTAGTACCCTTAGAGGGGCCGAGCAGTACTTC. Translating it yields CASSTLRGAEQYF.

This clonotype was recorded at least ten times. The chain is built from TRBV18 and TRBJ2-3; no clear D. Trimming removed 6 bases from V and 0 bases from J, with 7 bases in between. The CDR3 consists of 13 residues. In germline, CDR1 is KGHSH, CDR2 LQKENI. In DNA form, the CDR3 reads TGTGCCAGCTCGCCTCCTAGCACAGATACGCAGTATTTT. This translates into CASSPPSTDTQYF.

The J gene is TRBJ1-3, the V gene TRBV3-1; no reliable D call. In germline, CDR1 is LGHDT, CDR2 YNNKEL (reference sequence). This CDR3 has 16 amino acids. With 4 bases removed from V and 7 bases from J, the gap between germline ends came to 20 bases. CDR3 amino acids: CASSLQSPVRWNTIYF. The DNA for the CDR3 is TGTGCCAGCAGCCTCCAATCTCCCGTCAGATGGAACACCATATATTTT.

This clonotype was detected a few times. The chain combines TRBV9 with TRBJ2-5, with TRBD2 as a possible D gene (6 bases). This CDR3 is 14 amino acids long. Germline V gene data show CDR1 as SGDLS and CDR2 as YYNGEE. The ends were cut back, 4 bases at V and 10 bases at J, with 20 bases in the middle. CDR3 sequence: CASSSLDYPGDQYF. The CDR3 coding sequence is TGTGCCAGCAGCTCCCTGGACTACCCGGGTGACCAGTACTTC.

The chain is built from TRBV7-3 and TRBJ2-7, with D perhaps TRBD1 (5 bases). From germline, CDR1 is SGHTA and CDR2 FQGTGA. Trimming removed 5 bases from V and 3 bases from J, with 11 bases in between. The CDR3 has 13 residues. The CDR3 here is CASSPVTGYEQYF. Written as DNA, the CDR3 is TGTGCCAGCAGCCCGGTTACAGGCTACGAGCAGTACTTC.

V is TRBV28 and J is TRBJ2-4, with D tentatively TRBD1 (5 bases). V shed 4 bases and J shed 2 bases, with 12 bases lying between them. The CDR3 contains 15 residues. Germline V CDR1 and CDR2: MDHEN, SYDVKM. The DNA of the CDR3 is TGTGCCAGCAGTTCGCAGGGCGGAACCAAAAACATTCAGTACTTC. Its protein product is CASSSQGGTKNIQYF. Using reference TRBV28 and TRBJ2-4 for the parts outside the CDR3, the full variable domain is DVKVTQSSRYLVKRTGEKVFLECVQDMDHENMFWYRQDPGLGLRLIYFSYDVKMKEKGDIPEGYSVSREKKERFSLILESASTNQTSMYLCASSSQGGTKNIQYFGAGTRLSVL.

A few counts support this clonotype. The chain employs TRBV9 and TRBJ1-2; D is perhaps TRBD1 (5 bases). Per germline, CDR1 SGDLS and CDR2 YYNGEE. The CDR3 is 14 amino acids. V was clipped by 0 bases and J by 4 bases, with 10 bases between them. For the CDR3, the DNA is TGTGCCAGCAGCGTAGCCCAGGGCTTCTATGGCTACACCTTC. It specifies CASSVAQGFYGYTF.

Many counts were recorded for this clonotype. The CDR3 sequence: CASSLSGQGASNQPQHF. CDR3 DNA sequence: TGTGCCAGCAGTTTATCCGGGCAGGGGGCGAGCAATCAGCCCCAGCATTTT. J is TRBJ1-5 and V is TRBV27; 8 bases align to TRBD1. The V gene end was trimmed by 0 bases and the J gene end by 1 base; junction bases not matched to a gene: 5. From germline, CDR1 is MNHEY and CDR2 SMNVEV (reference sequence). The CDR3 spans 17 residues.

The chain recombines TRBV12-3 or TRBV12-4 with TRBJ2-7; the D is unclear. This CDR3 has 15 amino acids. V dropped 5 bases and J dropped 6 bases, with 20 bases sitting between them. The CDR3 bases are TGTGCCAGCAGTCCCCTGGGGTGGGGTGGAGCCGAGCAGTACTTC. Residues: CASSPLGWGGAEQYF.

This clonotype showed up just a few times. The chain carries TRBV6-2 or TRBV6-3 and TRBJ2-2; 7 nucleotides agree with TRBD2. This CDR3 has 15 residues. Germline V gives CDR1 MNHEY, CDR2 SVGEGT. V lost 7 bases to trimming and J lost 4 bases; unmatched junction nucleotides: 9. The CDR3 protein is CASKISGDRTGELFF. For the CDR3, the DNA is TGTGCCAGCAAGATCAGCGGGGACCGCACCGGGGAGCTGTTTTTT.

This clonotype was found many times. The gene calls are TRBV11-2 and TRBJ2-2; D is unresolved. CDR3 length: 14 amino acids. V was clipped by 5 bases and J by 1 base, with 8 bases between them. CDR1 is SGHAT, CDR2 FQNNGV, per germline. The CDR3 loop reads CASSPVGNTGELFF. As DNA, the CDR3 is TGTGCCAGCAGCCCTGTGGGGAACACCGGGGAGCTGTTTTTT.

This clonotype has a handful of counts. The rearrangement uses TRBV9 and TRBJ2-7; 10 bases fit TRBD1. Trimming cost V 2 bases and J 5 bases; bases outside gene matches: 4. There are 14 residues in the CDR3. Germline loops: CDR1 SGDLS, CDR2 YYNGEE. This chain's CDR3 is CASSVRDRGHEQYF. The CDR3 DNA sequence: TGTGCCAGCAGCGTCCGGGACAGGGGCCACGAGCAGTACTTC.

This clonotype has a count of ten or more. The chain has TRBV3-2 and TRBJ1-2; the D call in the table, TRBD1, was not verified against the DNA. TRBV3-2 is classified as a pseudogene. CDR3 length: 17 amino acids. CDR3 residues: CASSRIDRQGGDYGYTF. Written as DNA, the CDR3 is TGTGCCAGCAGCCGGATCGACCGACAGGGAGGGGACTATGGCTACACCTTC.

This clonotype was found many times. The V call is TRBV9, the J call TRBJ2-3; 8 nucleotides agree with TRBD2. The germline gives CDR1 SGDLS, CDR2 YYNGEE. The CDR3 length is 15 residues. V lost 2 bases, J lost 2 bases, and 4 bases stayed unmatched. Written as DNA, the CDR3 is TGTGCCAGCAGCGTCGGGGGGGCTTTCACAGATACGCAGTATTTT. This encodes CASSVGGAFTDTQYF. The full variable domain, completed using reference TRBV9 and TRBJ2-3, is DSGVTQTPKHLITATGQRVTLRCSPRSGDLSVYWYQQSLDQGLQFLIQYYNGEERAKGNILERFSAQQFPDLHSELNLSSLELGDSALYFCASSVGGAFTDTQYFGPGTRLTVL.

This clonotype was detected ten times or more. The rearrangement joins TRBV2 to TRBJ2-5, with D hard to call. Between the trimmed V and J ends, which lost 6 bases and 6 bases, there was a span of 8 bases. CDR3 length: 11 amino acids. Germline assignment: CDR1 SNHLY and CDR2 FYNNEI. The CDR3 here is CASRTAQTQYF. The DNA of the CDR3 is TGTGCCAGCAGAACCGCCCAGACCCAGTACTTC.

The table lists this clonotype with many counts. The chain combines TRBV12-3 or TRBV12-4 with TRBJ1-2; 7 bases align to TRBD1. This CDR3 spans 14 amino acids. Trimming removed 3 bases from V and 8 bases from J; junction bases left unmatched: 9. The CDR3 spells CASSFGPDRVGYTF. CDR3 DNA sequence: TGTGCCAGCAGTTTCGGTCCCGACAGGGTCGGCTACACCTTC.

In its sample, this clonotype was seen a few times. The rearrangement uses TRBV29-1 and TRBJ2-7; D is possibly TRBD1 or TRBD2 (5 bases each). Germline lookup yields CDR1 SQVTM and CDR2 ANQGSEA. The CDR3 loop spans 13 amino acids. Trimming pared 7 bases from V and 2 bases from J, leaving 15 bases between. CDR3 in amino acids: CSAMTGGPYEQYF. The CDR3 coding sequence is TGCAGCGCCATGACTGGGGGTCCCTACGAGCAGTACTTC.

Many counts were recorded for this clonotype. V usage is TRBV28 and J usage is TRBJ1-5; D is perhaps TRBD1 (5 bases). Germline CDR1 is MDHEN and CDR2 is SYDVKM. The CDR3 totals 13 residues. The V end was cut by 5 bases, the J end by 4 bases, with 9 bases between. The CDR3 sequence is CASSRDWNQPQHF. CDR3 coding DNA: TGTGCCAGCAGTCGGGACTGGAATCAGCCCCAGCATTTT.

Regarding this clonotype: A much larger clone sits a single nucleotide away, making a read error possible. The V and J genes are TRBV20-1 and TRBJ1-5; possibly TRBD1 for D (5 bases). Trimming took 1 base from V and 1 from J, leaving 11 bases between them. Germline V lookup: CDR1 DFQATT, CDR2 SNEGSKA (reference sequence). There are 15 residues in the CDR3. This CDR3 reads CSARGGKQSNQPQHF. The CDR3 bases are TGCAGTGCTAGAGGGGGGAAGCAGAGCAATCAGCCCCAGCATTTT.

The chain is built from TRBV5-4 and TRBJ2-1; D call uncertain. Germline CDR1 is SGHNT and CDR2 is YYREEE (reference sequence). V was pared by 1 base and J by 6 bases, with 8 bases between. The CDR3 length is 13 residues. The CDR3 sequence: CASSLKARNEQFF. Here the CDR3 DNA reads TGTGCCAGCAGCTTGAAGGCTCGCAATGAGCAGTTCTTC.

As for this clonotype: This may be a read error: a much more frequent sequence differs by one nucleotide. The chain uses TRBV14 and TRBJ1-6; D call uncertain. Germline V gene sequence: CDR1 SGHDN, CDR2 FVKESK. This CDR3 has 12 residues. The DNA of the CDR3 is TGTGCCAGCGGCCAAGAGGGCTTACCCCTCCACTTT. This gives the protein CASGQEGLPLHF.

A few counts support this clonotype. CDR3 loop: CASSPRQGFTEAFF. CDR3 sequence (DNA): TGTGCCAGCTCACCGAGACAGGGGTTCACTGAAGCTTTCTTT. The chain combines TRBV18 with TRBJ1-1, with 8 bases lining up with TRBD1. V was clipped by 3 bases and J by 4 bases; unmatched bases: 4. The CDR3 is 14 amino acids. CDR1 and CDR2 (germline): KGHSH, LQKENI.

This clonotype was counted only a few times. The rearrangement uses TRBV7-3 and TRBJ2-1; perhaps TRBD1 as D (6 bases). Looked up from germline, CDR1 is SGHTA and CDR2 is FQGTGA. The CDR3 covers 13 residues. Deletions cut 5 bases from V and 9 bases from J, with 14 bases between. Here the CDR3 reads CASSKQGSREQFF. As DNA, the CDR3 is TGTGCCAGCAGCAAACAGGGTAGCCGTGAGCAGTTCTTC.

This chain links TRBV29-1 with TRBJ2-3, with TRBD2 matching 7 bases. Germline CDR1 is SQVTM and CDR2 is ANQGSEA. The CDR3 runs 15 residues. V lost 7 bases, J lost 5 bases, and 15 bases stayed unmatched. The CDR3, as DNA: TGCAGCGCACCCACTGGGGGGGGTTTGAAAGATACGCAGTATTTT. Translation: CSAPTGGGLKDTQYF.

This clonotype showed up just a few times. This chain connects TRBV6-5 to TRBJ2-2; 13 nucleotides line up with TRBD2. The trim removed 0 bases at V and 0 bases at J, leaving 4 bases unmatched. The CDR3 spans 19 residues. Germline V gene sequence: CDR1 MNHEY, CDR2 SVGAGI. The CDR3 DNA reads TGTGCCAGCAGTTACTCGAGACTAGCGGGGGGCCCGAACACCGGGGAGCTGTTTTTT. This codes for CASSYSRLAGGPNTGELFF.